This T cell receptor beta chain was recorded in a study of T cell changes during pregnancy in multiple sclerosis. TCRdb keeps only in-frame clones here, not all; method: immunoSEQ multiplex PCR. The profile covers 100,000 to 110,000 clones, with roughly 90% appearing a single time and about 2% taken by the ten largest. With 1 base removed from V and 8 bases from J, the gap between germline ends came to 8 bases. The CDR3 runs to 12 residues. Germline V gene lookup returns CDR1 SEHNR and CDR2 FQNEAQ (reference sequence). The material sequenced was peripheral blood, taken after pregnancy. The chain combines TRBV7-9 with TRBJ1-2; D not resolved. The receptor comes from a female donor with multiple sclerosis, enrolled in a pregnancy study. CDR3 nucleotides: TGTGCCAGCAGCTTAGGTGAGGGAGGCTACACCTTC. It specifies CASSLGEGGYTF.